This T cell receptor beta chain was recovered during a study of shared clonotypes between healthy human individuals. Points from the study as a whole: The authors expected sequencing depth to affect clonotype sharing among donors.

Deep level was the assay's run setting. As processed by the authors: ImmunoSEQ supplied junction-only sequences lacking quality scores, so filtering was different. Assay: immunoSEQ multiplex PCR; the TCRdb copy retains only in-frame clones and omits some. V and J calls and clone size come straight from that table; D and trimming were deduced from the DNA. The sample holds about 960,000 clones, more than 75% seen once. Details on this clone: The antigen is undetermined.

CDR1 is SGHTA and CDR2 is FQGNSA in the germline V gene. Losses at the gene ends were 2 bases for V and 5 bases for J; bases not matched to a gene: 7. The CDR3 totals 16 residues. Naive CD45RA+ and memory CD45RA-negative subsets were split from CD4+ cells. This clonotype originated in a man between 18 and 29 years old in good health. The material sequenced was memory CD4+ T cells sorted from blood. Subset defined: CD45RA-negative fraction. This chain uses TRBV7-2 with TRBJ2-7; 12 bases agree with TRBD2. The CDR3 is CASSLTRLAGVDEQYF. CDR3 coding DNA: TGTGCCAGCAGCTTAACCAGACTAGCGGGAGTGGACGAGCAGTACTTC. Combining the CDR3 with reference TRBV7-2 and TRBJ2-7 gives the whole variable domain GAGVSQSPSNKVTEKGKDVELRCDPISGHTALYWYRQSLGQGLEFLIYFQGNSAPDKSGLPSDRFSAERTGGSVSTLTIQRTQQEDSAVYLCASSLTRLAGVDEQYFGPGTRLTVT.